The clone carrying this T cell receptor beta chain is a singleton in its sample. Antigen: not known. CDR3 length: 14 residues. V gave up 11 bases and J gave up 3 bases, with 18 bases separating them. Germline V gives CDR1 SGHTA, CDR2 FQGNSA. This specimen belongs to a study of glioma-infiltrating T cells. Using RNA template, CDR3s of TCR alpha and beta were amplified with iRepertoire arm-PCR. TCRdb called the multiplex PCR reads again in MiXCR, with one record for every CDR3 protein. The sample records a few thousand distinct CDR3 sequences, around a third being singletons. Overall study results and limits: Non-neoplastic patients had below-expected tissue-blood divergence, while all gliomas exceeded expectation. Only very few CDR3 sequences appeared in both tissue and blood.

J is TRBJ2-3 and V is TRBV7-2, with D tentatively TRBD2 (7 bases). Sequencing was carried out using glioma tissue, nonneoplastic brain tissue, or PBMCs (not recorded which). This receptor was identified in a human donor with low-grade glioma or glioblastoma, undergoing nonglioma brain surgery, or in good health (not recorded which). CDR3 in amino acids: CASRERGRTDTQYF. The CDR3, as DNA: TGTGCCTCGCGGGAGAGGGGGAGGACAGATACGCAGTATTTT.